This T cell receptor beta chain was profiled in a study of T cell responses to AZD1222 COVID-19 vaccine. Background on the study: Pooled samples include second doses given at about 4 or 12 weeks.

Points on this clone: Its antigen is undetermined. The same CDR3 can be traced to other DNA sequences in this sample.

Regarding the study as a whole: Among the donors, most were white British and more were female, and clonal diversity was possibly underestimated. Baseline testing showed seropositivity in only a handful of AZD1222 recipients.

The CDR3 has 12 amino acids. The germline gives CDR1 MDHEN, CDR2 SYDVKM. Trimming removed 2 bases at V and 2 bases at J, with 2 bases between. Generated by immunoSEQ multiplex PCR, the TCRdb table keeps only in-frame clones and is missing some. Of about 120,000 clones in the sample, around 92% are singletons; the top ten hold roughly 4.1%. The chain links TRBV28 to TRBJ2-3; D gene uncertain. This receptor was identified in an adult in good health. The input for sequencing was peripheral blood, taken on day 0 of AZD1222 vaccination. In DNA form, the CDR3 reads TGTGCCAGCAGTTTAACCACAGATACGCAGTATTTT. Residues: CASSLTTDTQYF.